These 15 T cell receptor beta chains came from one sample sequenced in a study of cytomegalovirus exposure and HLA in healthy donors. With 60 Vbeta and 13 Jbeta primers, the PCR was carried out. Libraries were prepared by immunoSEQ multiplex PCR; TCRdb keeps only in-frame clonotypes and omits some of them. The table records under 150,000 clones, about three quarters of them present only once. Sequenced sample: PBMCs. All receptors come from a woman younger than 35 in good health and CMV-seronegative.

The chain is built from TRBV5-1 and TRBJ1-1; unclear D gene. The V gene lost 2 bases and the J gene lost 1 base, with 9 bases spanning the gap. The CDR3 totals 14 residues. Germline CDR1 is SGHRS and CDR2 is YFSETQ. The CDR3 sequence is CASSFKRGNTEAFF. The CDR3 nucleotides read TGCGCCAGCAGCTTCAAACGGGGGAACACTGAAGCTTTCTTT.

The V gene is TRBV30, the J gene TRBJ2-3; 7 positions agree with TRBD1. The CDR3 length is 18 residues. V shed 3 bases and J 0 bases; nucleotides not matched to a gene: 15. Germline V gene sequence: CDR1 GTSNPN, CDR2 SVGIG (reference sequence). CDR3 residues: CAWRSHYRTGDSTDTQYF. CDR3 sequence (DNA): TGTGCCTGGAGATCCCACTATCGAACAGGGGATAGCACAGATACGCAGTATTTT.

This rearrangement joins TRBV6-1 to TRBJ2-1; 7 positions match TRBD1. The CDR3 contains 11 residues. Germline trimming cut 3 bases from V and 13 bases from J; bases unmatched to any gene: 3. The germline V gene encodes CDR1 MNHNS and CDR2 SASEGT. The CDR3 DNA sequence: TGTGCCAGCAGTGACCGGGACAGTCAGTTCTTC. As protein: CASSDRDSQFF.

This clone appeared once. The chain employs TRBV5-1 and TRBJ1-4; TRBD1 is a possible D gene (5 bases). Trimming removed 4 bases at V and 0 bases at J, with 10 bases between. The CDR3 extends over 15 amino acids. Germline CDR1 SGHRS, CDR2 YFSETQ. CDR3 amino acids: CASSITTATNEKLFF. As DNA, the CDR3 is TGCGCCAGCAGCATAACGACAGCAACTAATGAAAAACTGTTTTTT. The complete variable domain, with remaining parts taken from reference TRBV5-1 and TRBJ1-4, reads KAGVTQTPRYLIKTRGQQVTLSCSPISGHRSVSWYQQTPGQGLQFLFEYFSETQRNKGNFPGRFSGRQFSNSRSEMNVSTLELGDSALYLCASSITTATNEKLFFGSGTQLSVL.

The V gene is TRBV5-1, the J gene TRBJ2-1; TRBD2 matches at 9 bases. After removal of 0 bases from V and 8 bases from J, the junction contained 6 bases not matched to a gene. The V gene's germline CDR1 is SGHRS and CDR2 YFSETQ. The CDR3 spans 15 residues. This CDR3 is CASSLGAGGPHEQFF. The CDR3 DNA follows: TGCGCCAGCAGCTTGGGGGCGGGAGGGCCGCATGAGCAGTTCTTC.

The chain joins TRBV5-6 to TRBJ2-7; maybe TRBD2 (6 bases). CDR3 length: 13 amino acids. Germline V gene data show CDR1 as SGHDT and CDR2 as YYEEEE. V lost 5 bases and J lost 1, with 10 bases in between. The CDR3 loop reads CASSSTSSYEQYF. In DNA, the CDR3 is TGTGCCAGCAGTTCGACTAGTTCCTACGAGCAGTACTTC.

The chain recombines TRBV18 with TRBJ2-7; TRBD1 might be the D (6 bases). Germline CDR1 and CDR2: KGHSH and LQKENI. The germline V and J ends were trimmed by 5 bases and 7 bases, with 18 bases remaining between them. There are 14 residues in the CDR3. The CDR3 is CASSRTASAREQYF. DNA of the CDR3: TGTGCCAGCTCAAGGACAGCATCGGCTCGGGAGCAGTACTTC. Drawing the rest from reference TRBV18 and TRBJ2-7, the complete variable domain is NAGVMQNPRHLVRRRGQEARLRCSPMKGHSHVYWYRQLPEEGLKFMVYLQKENIIDESGMPKERFSAEFPKEGPSILRIQQVVRGDSAAYFCASSRTASAREQYFGPGTRLTVT.

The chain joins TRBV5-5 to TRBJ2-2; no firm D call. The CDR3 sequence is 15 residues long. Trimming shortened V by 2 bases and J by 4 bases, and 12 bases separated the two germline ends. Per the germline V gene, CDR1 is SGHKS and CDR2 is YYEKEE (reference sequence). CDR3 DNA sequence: TGTGCCAGCAGCTTCAGAGGTCCTACCACCGGGGAGCTGTTTTTT. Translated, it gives CASSFRGPTTGELFF.

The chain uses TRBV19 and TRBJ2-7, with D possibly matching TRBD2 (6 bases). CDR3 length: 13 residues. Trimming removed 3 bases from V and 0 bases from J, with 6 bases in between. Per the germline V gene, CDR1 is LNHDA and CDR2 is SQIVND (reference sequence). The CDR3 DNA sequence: TGTGCCAGTAGTATCGGGAGCTCCTACGAGCAGTACTTC. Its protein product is CASSIGSSYEQYF.

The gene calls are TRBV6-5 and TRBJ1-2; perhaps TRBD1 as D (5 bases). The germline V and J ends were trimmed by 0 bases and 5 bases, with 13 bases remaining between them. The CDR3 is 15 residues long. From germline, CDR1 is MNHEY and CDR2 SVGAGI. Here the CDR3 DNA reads TGTGCCAGCAGTTACTCGATTAGGGGTGGATATGGCTACACCTTC. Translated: CASSYSIRGGYGYTF.

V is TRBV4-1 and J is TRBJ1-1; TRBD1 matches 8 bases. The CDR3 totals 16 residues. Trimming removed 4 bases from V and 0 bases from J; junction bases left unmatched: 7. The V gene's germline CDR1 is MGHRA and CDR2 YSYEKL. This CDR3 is CASSPGQGLMNTEAFF. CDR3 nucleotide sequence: TGCGCCAGCAGCCCCGGACAGGGTCTCATGAACACTGAAGCTTTCTTT.

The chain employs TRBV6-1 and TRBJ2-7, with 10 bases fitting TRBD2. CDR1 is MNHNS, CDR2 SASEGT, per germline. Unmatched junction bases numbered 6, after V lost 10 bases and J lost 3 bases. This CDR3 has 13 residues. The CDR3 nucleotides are TGTGCCACCGTACTAGCGGGGTTCTACGAGCAGTACTTC. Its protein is CATVLAGFYEQYF.

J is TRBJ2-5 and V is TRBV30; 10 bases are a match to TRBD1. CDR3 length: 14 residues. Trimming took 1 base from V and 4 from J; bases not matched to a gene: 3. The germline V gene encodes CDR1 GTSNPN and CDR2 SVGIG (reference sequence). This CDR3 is CAWSADRGIETQYF. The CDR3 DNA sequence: TGTGCCTGGAGTGCGGACAGGGGGATAGAGACCCAGTACTTC.

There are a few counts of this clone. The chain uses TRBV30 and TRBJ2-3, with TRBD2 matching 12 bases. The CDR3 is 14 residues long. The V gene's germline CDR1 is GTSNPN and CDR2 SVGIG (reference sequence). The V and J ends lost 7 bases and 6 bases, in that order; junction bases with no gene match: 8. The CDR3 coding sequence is TGTGCCTTCCAGACTAGCGGGAGAATTGATACGCAGTATTTT. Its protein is CAFQTSGRIDTQYF.

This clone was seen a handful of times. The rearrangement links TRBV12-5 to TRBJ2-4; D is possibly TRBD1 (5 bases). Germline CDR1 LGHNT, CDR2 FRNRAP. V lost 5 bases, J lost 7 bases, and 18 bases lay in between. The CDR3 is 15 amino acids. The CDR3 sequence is CASGPTRQGPNIQYF. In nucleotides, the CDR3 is TGTGCTAGTGGTCCCACCCGCCAGGGCCCTAACATTCAGTACTTC.